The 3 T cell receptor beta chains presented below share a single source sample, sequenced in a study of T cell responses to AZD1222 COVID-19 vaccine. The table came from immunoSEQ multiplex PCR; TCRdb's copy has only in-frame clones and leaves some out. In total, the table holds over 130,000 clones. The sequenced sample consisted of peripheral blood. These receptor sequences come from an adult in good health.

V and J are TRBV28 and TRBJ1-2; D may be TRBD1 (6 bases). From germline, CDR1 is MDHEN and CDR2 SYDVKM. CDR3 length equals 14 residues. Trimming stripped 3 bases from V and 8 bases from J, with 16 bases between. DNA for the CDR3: TGTGCCAGCAGTTTTACGGGGGCGCTCCTGGGCTACACCTTC. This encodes CASSFTGALLGYTF.

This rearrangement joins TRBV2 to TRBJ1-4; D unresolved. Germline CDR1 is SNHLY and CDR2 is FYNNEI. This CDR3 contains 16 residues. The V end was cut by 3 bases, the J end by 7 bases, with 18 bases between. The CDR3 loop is CASSESALPGTEKLFF. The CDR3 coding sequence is TGTGCCAGCAGTGAGTCCGCTCTCCCCGGAACTGAAAAACTGTTTTTT.

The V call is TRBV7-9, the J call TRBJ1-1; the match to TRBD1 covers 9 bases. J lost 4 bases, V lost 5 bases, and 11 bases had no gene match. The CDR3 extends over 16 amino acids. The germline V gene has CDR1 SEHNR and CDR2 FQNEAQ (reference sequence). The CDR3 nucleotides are TGTGCCAGCAGCCCCCGAAAGGACAGGGGCGGCACTGAAGCTTTCTTT. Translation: CASSPRKDRGGTEAFF.